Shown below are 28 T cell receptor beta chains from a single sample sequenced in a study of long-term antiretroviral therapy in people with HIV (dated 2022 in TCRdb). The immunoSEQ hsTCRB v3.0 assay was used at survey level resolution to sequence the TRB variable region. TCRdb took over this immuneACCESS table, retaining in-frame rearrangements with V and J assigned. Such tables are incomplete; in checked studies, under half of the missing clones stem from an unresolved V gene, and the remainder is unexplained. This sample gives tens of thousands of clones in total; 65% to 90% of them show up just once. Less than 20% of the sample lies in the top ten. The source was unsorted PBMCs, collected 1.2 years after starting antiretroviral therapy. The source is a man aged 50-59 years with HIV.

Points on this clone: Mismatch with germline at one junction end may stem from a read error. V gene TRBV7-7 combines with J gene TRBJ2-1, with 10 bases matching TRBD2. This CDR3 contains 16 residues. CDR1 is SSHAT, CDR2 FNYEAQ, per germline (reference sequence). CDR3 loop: CASSPGLAGVYNEQFF. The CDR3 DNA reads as TGTGCTAGCAGCCCAGGCCTAGCGGGGGTTTACAATGAGCAGTTCTTC.

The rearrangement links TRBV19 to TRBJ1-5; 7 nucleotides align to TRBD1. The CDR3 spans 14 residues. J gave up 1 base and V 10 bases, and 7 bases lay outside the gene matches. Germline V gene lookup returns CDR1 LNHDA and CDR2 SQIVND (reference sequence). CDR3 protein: CATRQGGSNQPQHF. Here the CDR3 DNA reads TGTGCCACTCGACAGGGTGGAAGCAATCAGCCCCAGCATTTT.

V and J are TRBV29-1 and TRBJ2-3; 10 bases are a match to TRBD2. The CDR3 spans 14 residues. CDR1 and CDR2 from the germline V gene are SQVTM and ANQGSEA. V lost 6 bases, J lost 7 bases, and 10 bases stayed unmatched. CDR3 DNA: TGCAGCGTGGTATCTAGCGGGGGTGGGAATACGCAGTATTTT. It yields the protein CSVVSSGGGNTQYF.

The CDR3 spells CASSRTDNEQFF. DNA of the CDR3: TGTGCCAGCAGCCGGACTGACAATGAGCAGTTCTTC. The rearrangement joins TRBV7-9 to TRBJ2-1; possible D gene TRBD2, 5 bases. CDR1 is SEHNR and CDR2 is FQNEAQ in the germline V gene (reference sequence). CDR3 length: 12 amino acids. V was trimmed by 5 bases and J by 5 bases, leaving 7 bases between them.

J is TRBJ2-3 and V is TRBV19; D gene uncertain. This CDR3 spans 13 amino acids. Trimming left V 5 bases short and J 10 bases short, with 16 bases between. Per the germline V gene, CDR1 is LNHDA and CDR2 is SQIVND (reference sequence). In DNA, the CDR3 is TGTGCCAGTAGTTCCCTGGTCAGACCGGCGCAGTATTTT. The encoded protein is CASSSLVRPAQYF. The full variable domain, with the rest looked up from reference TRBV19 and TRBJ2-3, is DGGITQSPKYLFRKEGQNVTLSCEQNLNHDAMYWYRQDPGQGLRLIYYSQIVNDFQKGDIAEGYSVSREKKESFPLTVTSAQKNPTAFYLCASSSLVRPAQYFGPGTRLTVL.

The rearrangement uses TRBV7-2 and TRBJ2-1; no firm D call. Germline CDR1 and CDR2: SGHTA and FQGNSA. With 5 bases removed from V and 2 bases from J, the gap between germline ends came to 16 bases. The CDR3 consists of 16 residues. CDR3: CASSLRALQAYNEQFF. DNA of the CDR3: TGTGCCAGCAGCCTCCGGGCCCTCCAGGCCTACAATGAGCAGTTCTTC.

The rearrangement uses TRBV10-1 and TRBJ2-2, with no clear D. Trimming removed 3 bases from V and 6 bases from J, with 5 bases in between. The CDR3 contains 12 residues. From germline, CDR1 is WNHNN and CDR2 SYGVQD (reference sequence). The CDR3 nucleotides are TGCGCCAGCAGTGAAGATGCCGGGGAGCTGTTTTTT. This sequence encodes CASSEDAGELFF.

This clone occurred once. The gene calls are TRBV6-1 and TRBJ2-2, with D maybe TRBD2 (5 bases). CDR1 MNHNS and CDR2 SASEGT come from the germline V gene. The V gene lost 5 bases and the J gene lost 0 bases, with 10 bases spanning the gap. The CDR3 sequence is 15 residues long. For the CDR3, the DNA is TGTGCCAGCAGTCTCTCGCGGGCGAACACCGGGGAGCTGTTTTTT. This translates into CASSLSRANTGELFF.

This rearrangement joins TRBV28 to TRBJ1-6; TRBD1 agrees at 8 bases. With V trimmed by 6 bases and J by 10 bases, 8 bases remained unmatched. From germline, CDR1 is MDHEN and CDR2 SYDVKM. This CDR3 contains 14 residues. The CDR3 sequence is CASRVSGGNSPLHF. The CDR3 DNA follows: TGTGCCAGCAGAGTATCAGGGGGCAACTCACCCCTCCACTTT.

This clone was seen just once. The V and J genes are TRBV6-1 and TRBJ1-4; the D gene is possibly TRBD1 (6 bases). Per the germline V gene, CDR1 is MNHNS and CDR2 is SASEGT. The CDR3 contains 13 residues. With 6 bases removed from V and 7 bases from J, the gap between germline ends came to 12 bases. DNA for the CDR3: TGTGCCAGCAGGGCAGGGGAGGTTGAAAAACTGTTTTTT. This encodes CASRAGEVEKLFF.

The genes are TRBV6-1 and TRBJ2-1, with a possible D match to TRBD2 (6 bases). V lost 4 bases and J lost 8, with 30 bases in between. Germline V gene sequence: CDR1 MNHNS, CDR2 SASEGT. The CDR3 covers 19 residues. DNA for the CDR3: TGTGCCAGCAGTGTCGGCGGAGTAAGAGCGGGCCATTACGCTGATGAGCAGTTCTTC. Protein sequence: CASSVGGVRAGHYADEQFF.

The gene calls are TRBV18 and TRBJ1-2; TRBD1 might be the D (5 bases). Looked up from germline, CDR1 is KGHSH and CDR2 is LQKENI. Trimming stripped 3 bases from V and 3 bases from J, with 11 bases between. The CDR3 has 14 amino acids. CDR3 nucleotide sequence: TGTGCCAGCTCACCGCCGACAGCCTACTATGGCTACACCTTC. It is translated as CASSPPTAYYGYTF.

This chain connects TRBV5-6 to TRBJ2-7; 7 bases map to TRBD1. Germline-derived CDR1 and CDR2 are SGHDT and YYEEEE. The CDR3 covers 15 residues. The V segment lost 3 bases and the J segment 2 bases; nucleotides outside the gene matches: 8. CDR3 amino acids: CASSSRGQITYEQYF. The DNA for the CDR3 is TGTGCCAGCAGCTCGAGGGGACAGATAACCTACGAGCAGTACTTC.

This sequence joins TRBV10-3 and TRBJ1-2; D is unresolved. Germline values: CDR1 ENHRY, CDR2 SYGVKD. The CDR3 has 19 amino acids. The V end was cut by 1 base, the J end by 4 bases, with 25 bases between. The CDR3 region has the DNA TGTGCCATCAGTGAGTATGGCCCGCTCACGGGTGCAGGCGCCTATGGCTACACCTTC. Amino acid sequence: CAISEYGPLTGAGAYGYTF.

The CDR3 spells CASSYSRQGAGELFF. The CDR3 DNA follows: TGTGCCAGCAGTTACTCGAGGCAGGGGGCCGGGGAGCTGTTTTTT. This chain links TRBV6-5 with TRBJ2-2; TRBD1 matches 7 bases. V was clipped by 0 bases and J by 6 bases; unmatched bases: 4. The germline CDR1 and CDR2 sequences are MNHEY and SVGAGI. This CDR3 is built from 15 residues.

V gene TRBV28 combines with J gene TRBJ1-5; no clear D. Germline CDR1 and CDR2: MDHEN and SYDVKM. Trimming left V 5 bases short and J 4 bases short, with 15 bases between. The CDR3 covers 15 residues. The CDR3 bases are TGTGCCAGCAGTACCCCCCCGGTTGGGAATCAGCCCCAGCATTTT. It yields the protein CASSTPPVGNQPQHF.

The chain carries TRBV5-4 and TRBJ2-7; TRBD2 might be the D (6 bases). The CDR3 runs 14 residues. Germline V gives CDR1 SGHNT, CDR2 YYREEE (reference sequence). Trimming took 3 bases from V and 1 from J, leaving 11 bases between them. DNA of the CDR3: TGTGCCAGCAGCTCGGGACTCATATCCTACGAGCAGTACTTC. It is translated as CASSSGLISYEQYF.

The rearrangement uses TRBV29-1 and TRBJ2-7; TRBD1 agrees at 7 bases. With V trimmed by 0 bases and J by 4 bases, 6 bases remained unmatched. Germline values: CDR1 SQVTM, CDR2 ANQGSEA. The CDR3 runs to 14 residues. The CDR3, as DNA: TGCAGCGTTGAAGATGGGACAGAAACTTACGAGCAGTACTTC. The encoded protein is CSVEDGTETYEQYF.

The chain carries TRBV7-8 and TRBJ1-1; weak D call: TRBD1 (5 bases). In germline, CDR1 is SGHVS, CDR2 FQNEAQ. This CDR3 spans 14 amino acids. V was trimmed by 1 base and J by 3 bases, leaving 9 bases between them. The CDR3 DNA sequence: TGTGCCAGCAGCTTAGTTGGGGCCTACACTGAAGCTTTCTTT. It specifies CASSLVGAYTEAFF.

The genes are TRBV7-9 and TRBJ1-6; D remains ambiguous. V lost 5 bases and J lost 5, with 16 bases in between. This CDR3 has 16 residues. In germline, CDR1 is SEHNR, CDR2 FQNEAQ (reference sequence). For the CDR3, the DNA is TGTGCCAGCAGCCCGACGGGAGCTCGGGATAATTCACCCCTCCACTTT. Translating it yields CASSPTGARDNSPLHF.

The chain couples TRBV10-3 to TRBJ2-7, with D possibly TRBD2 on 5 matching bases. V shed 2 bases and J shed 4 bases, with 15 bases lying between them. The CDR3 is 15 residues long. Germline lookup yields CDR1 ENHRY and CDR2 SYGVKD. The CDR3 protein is CAISEEGGPGYEQYF. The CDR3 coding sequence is TGTGCCATCAGTGAGGAGGGCGGCCCGGGGTACGAGCAGTACTTC.

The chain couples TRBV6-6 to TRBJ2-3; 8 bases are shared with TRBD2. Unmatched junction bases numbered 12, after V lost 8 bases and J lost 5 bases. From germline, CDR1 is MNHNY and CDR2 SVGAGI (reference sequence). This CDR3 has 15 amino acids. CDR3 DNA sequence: TGTGCCAGCTCCCGAACTAGCGGAGTACGAGATACGCAGTATTTT. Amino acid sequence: CASSRTSGVRDTQYF.

The CDR3 nucleotides read TGCGCCAGCAGCCCCTCCCGGGGCAGCACAGATACGCAGTATTTT. This gives the protein CASSPSRGSTDTQYF. This chain connects TRBV5-1 to TRBJ2-3; D may correspond to TRBD1 or TRBD2 (5 bases each). The length of the CDR3 is 15 residues. Trimming cost V 4 bases and J 0 bases, with 12 bases left between them. CDR1 is SGHRS and CDR2 is YFSETQ in the germline V gene.

The CDR3 is CASSQGEQGSDTQYF. The DNA of the CDR3 is TGCGCCAGCAGCCAAGGGGAACAGGGGTCAGATACGCAGTATTTT. The genes are TRBV4-1 and TRBJ2-3, with TRBD1 identical over 7 bases. J was trimmed by 4 bases and V by 1 base; bases with no gene match: 5. This CDR3 is built from 15 residues. Germline CDR1 MGHRA, CDR2 YSYEKL.

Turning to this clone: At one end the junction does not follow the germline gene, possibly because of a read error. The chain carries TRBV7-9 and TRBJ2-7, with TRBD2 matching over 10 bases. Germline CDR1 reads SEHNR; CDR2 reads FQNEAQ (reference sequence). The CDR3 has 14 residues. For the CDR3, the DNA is TGTGCCAGCAGCATAGCGGGGGGAGCCTACGAGCAGTACTTC. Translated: CASSIAGGAYEQYF. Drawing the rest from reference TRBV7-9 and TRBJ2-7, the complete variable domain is DTGVSQNPRHKITKRGQNVTFRCDPISEHNRLYWYRQTLGQGPEFLTYFQNEAQLEKSRLLSDRFSAERPKGSFSTLEIQRTEQGDSAMYLCASSIAGGAYEQYFGPGTRLTVT.

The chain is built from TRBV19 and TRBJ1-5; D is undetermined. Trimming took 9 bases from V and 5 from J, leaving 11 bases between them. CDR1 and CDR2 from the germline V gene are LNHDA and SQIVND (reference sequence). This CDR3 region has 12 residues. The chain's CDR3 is CASSEKDQPQHF. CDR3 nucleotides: TGTGCCAGCAGTGAGAAGGATCAGCCCCAGCATTTT.

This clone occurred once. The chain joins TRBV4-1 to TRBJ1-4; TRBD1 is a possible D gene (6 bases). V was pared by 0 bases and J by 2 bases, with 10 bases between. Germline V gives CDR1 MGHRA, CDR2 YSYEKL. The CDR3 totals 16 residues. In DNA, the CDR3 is TGCGCCAGCAGCCAAGAAAGGGGGACGACTAATGAAAAACTGTTTTTT. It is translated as CASSQERGTTNEKLFF.

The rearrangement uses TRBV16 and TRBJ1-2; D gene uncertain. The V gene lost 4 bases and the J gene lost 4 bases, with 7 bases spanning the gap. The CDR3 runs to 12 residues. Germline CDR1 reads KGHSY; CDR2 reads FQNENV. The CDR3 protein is CASSRVSYGYTF. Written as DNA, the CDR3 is TGTGCCAGCAGCCGCGTAAGCTATGGCTACACCTTC.